Listed below are T cell receptor beta chains from one sample, sequenced in a study of blood T cell repertoires in COVID-19. Profiling relied on immunoSEQ multiplex PCR, and the TCRdb table lists in-frame clones only, not all of them. The table has about 210,000 clones, 84% seen once. Sample: peripheral blood. These receptors all come from a man between 45 and 60 years old with active or convalescent COVID-19. CDR3s include the opening cysteine and the closing phenylalanine or tryptophan. A D gene is named only where the DNA matches it firmly. Not every row has a clone size; where given, it reads once, few, many or a size class.

V,size,D,J,CDR3,DNA
TRBV11-2,NA,TRBD1,TRBJ2-7,CASSSGQVLSYEQYF,TGTGCCAGCAGCTCCGGACAGGTCCTCTCCTACGAGCAGTACTTC
TRBV29-1,few,TRBD1,TRBJ1-2,CSVTRDRDWDGYTF,TGCAGCGTTACCCGGGACAGGGATTGGGATGGCTACACCTTC
TRBV29-1,NA,TRBD2,TRBJ2-1,CSVRLAGGPSSYNEQFF,TGCAGCGTTCGACTAGCGGGAGGGCCCAGCTCCTACAATGAGCAGTTCTTC
TRBV7-2,NA,TRBD1,TRBJ2-1,CASRPGQRSYNEQFF,TGTGCCAGCAGACCGGGACAGCGCTCCTACAATGAGCAGTTCTTC
TRBV21-1,NA,NA,TRBJ2-2,CASHGRGTGELFF,TGTGCCAGCCACGGTAGGGGCACCGGGGAGCTGTTTTTT
TRBV7-9,NA,TRBD2,TRBJ2-1,CASSSTSGSYNEQFF,TGTGCCAGCAGCTCGACTAGCGGTTCGTACAATGAGCAGTTCTTC
TRBV7-8,NA,NA,TRBJ2-1,CASSRDRDNEQFF,TGTGCCAGCAGCCGAGACAGAGACAATGAGCAGTTCTTC
TRBV11-2,NA,NA,TRBJ2-1,CASSSVRDWNEQFF,TGTGCCAGCAGCTCTGTCAGGGATTGGAATGAGCAGTTCTTC
TRBV7-8,NA,NA,TRBJ2-3,CASSLGGRTDTQYF,TGTGCCAGCAGCTTAGGCGGGCGCACAGATACGCAGTATTTT
TRBV3-1/TRBV3-2,NA,TRBD1,TRBJ2-4,CASSPFQRQGKNIQYF,TGTGCCAGCAGCCCCTTTCAACGACAGGGAAAAAACATTCAGTACTTC
TRBV4-1,NA,TRBD2,TRBJ2-5,CASSQEGGGGRQETQYF,TGCGCCAGCAGCCAAGAGGGGGGGGGTGGTCGCCAAGAGACCCAGTACTTC